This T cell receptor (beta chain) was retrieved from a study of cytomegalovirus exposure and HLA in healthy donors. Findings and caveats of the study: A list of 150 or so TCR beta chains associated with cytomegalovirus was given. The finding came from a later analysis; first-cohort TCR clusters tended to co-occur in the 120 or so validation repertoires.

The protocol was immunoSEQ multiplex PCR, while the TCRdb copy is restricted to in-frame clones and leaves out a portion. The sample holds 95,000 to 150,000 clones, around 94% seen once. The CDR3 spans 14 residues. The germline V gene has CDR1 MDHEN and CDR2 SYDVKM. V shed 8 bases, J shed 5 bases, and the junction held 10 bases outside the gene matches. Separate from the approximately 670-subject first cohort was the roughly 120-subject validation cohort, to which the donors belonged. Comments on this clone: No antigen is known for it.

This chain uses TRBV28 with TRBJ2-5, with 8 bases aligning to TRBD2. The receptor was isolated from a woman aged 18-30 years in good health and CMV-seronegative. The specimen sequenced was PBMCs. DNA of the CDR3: TGTGCCAGCGGGACTAGACAGTGGGGGGAGACCCAGTACTTC. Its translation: CASGTRQWGETQYF.